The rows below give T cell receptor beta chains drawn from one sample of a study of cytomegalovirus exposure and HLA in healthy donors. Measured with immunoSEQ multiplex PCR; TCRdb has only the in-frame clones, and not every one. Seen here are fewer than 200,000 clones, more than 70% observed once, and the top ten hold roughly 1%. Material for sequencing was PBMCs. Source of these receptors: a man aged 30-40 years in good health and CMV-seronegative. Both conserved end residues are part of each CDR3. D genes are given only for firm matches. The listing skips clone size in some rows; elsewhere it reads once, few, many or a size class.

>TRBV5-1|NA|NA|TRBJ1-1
TGCGCCAGCAGCTTCGGAGGGTGGCAAGAAGCTTTCTTT
CASSFGGWQEAFF
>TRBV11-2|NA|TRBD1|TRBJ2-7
TGTGCCAGCAGCTTAGGACCGGGACAGGGACTTTACGAGCAGTACTTC
CASSLGPGQGLYEQYF
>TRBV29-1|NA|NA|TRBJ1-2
TGCAGCGTTGAAGATCTTCGGCAGGGAGGCTACACCTTC
CSVEDLRQGGYTF
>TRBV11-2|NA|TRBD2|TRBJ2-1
TGTGCCAGCAGCTCGCGCGGGACTAGCGGCTCCAATGAGCAGTTCTTC
CASSSRGTSGSNEQFF
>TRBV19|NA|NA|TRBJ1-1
TGTGCCAGTACCGTAGAGGGCAGAAGACTAAACACTGAAGCTTTCTTT
CASTVEGRRLNTEAFF
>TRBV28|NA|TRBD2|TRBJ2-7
TGTGCCAGCAGTCCAGGAACTAGCGGTGATTACGAGCAGTACTTC
CASSPGTSGDYEQYF
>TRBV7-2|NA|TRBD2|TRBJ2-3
TGTGCCAGCAGCTTGGGTATCGGGAGGGCCACAGATACGCAGTATTTT
CASSLGIGRATDTQYF
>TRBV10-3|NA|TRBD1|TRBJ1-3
TGTGCCATTCGGGACAGCCGGAACACCATATATTTT
CAIRDSRNTIYF
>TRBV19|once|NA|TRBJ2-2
TGTGCCAGTAGTAACAGGCTCAAAGATCGGACCGGGGAGCTGTTTTTT
CASSNRLKDRTGELFF
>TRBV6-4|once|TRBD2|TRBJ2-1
TGTGCCAGCAGTCCAAGGACTAGCGGGATCTACAATGAGCAGTTCTTC
CASSPRTSGIYNEQFF
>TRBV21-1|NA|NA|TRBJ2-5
TGTGCCGCTCGACTAGCGGGAAGAGAGACCCAGTACTTC
CAARLAGRETQYF
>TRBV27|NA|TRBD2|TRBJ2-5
TGTGCCAGCATCCATATAGCGGGGGGGCCCCCAGAGACCCAGTACTTC
CASIHIAGGPPETQYF
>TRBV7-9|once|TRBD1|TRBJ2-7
TGTGCCAGCAGCTACGGACAGGTTACCTACGAGCAGTACTTC
CASSYGQVTYEQYF
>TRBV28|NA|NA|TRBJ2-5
TGTGCCAGCAGTTTGGGAGGGGGCCAAGAGACCCAGTACTTC
CASSLGGGQETQYF
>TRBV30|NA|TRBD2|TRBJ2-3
TGTGCCTGGAGTCTCGGCGGGAGTGGCCCAGATACGCAGTATTTT
CAWSLGGSGPDTQYF
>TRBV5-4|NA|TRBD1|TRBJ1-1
TGTGCCAGCAGCTTGGGGAGGGACAGGGGAGACACTGAAGCTTTCTTT
CASSLGRDRGDTEAFF
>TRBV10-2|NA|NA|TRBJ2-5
TGCGCCAGCAGTGAGAGGCAGGGTGCGGGGGAGACCCAGTACTTC
CASSERQGAGETQYF
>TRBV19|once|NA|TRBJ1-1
TGTGCCAGTAGTATAGGCAGGGGTTTCACTGAAGCTTTCTTT
CASSIGRGFTEAFF
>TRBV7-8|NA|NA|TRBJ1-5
TGTGCCAGCAGCCCCGGACAGCAATTTAGCAATCAGCCCCAGCATTTT
CASSPGQQFSNQPQHF
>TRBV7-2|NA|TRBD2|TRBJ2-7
TGTGCCAGCAGCTTAGCGGCGGGACTAGCGGGAGACTACGAGCAGTACTTC
CASSLAAGLAGDYEQYF
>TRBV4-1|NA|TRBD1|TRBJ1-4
TGCGCCAGCAGCGTACGACAGGGCGATGAAAAACTGTTTTTT
CASSVRQGDEKLFF